The rows below give T cell receptor beta chains drawn from one sample of a study of cytomegalovirus exposure and HLA in healthy donors. The method was immunoSEQ multiplex PCR; TCRdb's version includes in-frame clones alone and lacks a portion of them. The table includes fewer than 250,000 clones, 70% to 90% detected once. Input material: PBMCs. The receptor set was obtained from a woman younger than 35 in good health and CMV-seronegative. Both conserved end residues are part of each CDR3. The D gene is left open where the match is weak. Size values are once, few and many counts, or a class for expanded clones, and some rows have none.

D gene	clone size	V gene	J gene	CDR3 protein	CDR3 DNA
TRBD2	.	TRBV5-1	TRBJ2-7	CASSPPGLAGTYEQYF	TGCGCCAGCAGCCCTCCGGGACTAGCGGGCACCTACGAGCAGTACTTC
.	.	TRBV30	TRBJ1-2	CAWSLGRFYTF	TGTGCCTGGAGTCTGGGACGGTTCTACACCTTC
.	.	TRBV28	TRBJ1-5	CASSLRAGPRALGNQPQHF	TGTGCCAGCAGTTTAAGGGCAGGGCCGCGCGCTTTGGGAAATCAGCCCCAGCATTTT
.	.	TRBV28	TRBJ2-7	CASRPYGGHGVHEQYF	TGTGCCAGCAGACCCTACGGGGGACACGGGGTTCACGAGCAGTACTTC
.	once	TRBV13	TRBJ1-6	CASSTAGGGSPLHF	TGTGCCAGCAGCACGGCCGGAGGTGGTTCACCCCTCCACTTT
TRBD1	few	TRBV11-2	TRBJ2-7	CASSRDREAVHF	TGTGCCAGCAGTCGGGACAGGGAAGCGGTGCACTTC
.	.	TRBV9	TRBJ2-2	CASSVRGPPNTGELFF	TGTGCCAGCAGCGTGAGGGGACCTCCGAACACCGGGGAGCTGTTTTTT
TRBD1	.	TRBV10-3	TRBJ2-7	CAISGPGTGGLEQYF	TGTGCCATCAGTGGCCCGGGGACAGGCGGTCTCGAGCAGTACTTC
.	.	TRBV2	TRBJ1-4	CASSPGESPNPEKLFF	TGTGCCAGCTCCCCTGGCGAGTCCCCGAACCCCGAAAAACTGTTTTTT
.	.	TRBV18	TRBJ1-4	CASSPDSAYEKLFF	TGTGCCAGCTCACCAGATTCGGCATATGAAAAACTGTTTTTT
TRBD1	many	TRBV29-1	TRBJ2-3	CSVVLQGFTDTQYF	TGCAGCGTTGTTCTACAGGGGTTCACAGATACGCAGTATTTT
TRBD1	.	TRBV6-5	TRBJ1-2	CASRTGQANYGYTF	TGTGCCAGCAGGACGGGACAGGCGAACTATGGCTACACCTTC
.	few	TRBV2	TRBJ1-3	CASRNTRSSGNTIYF	TGTGCCAGCAGAAATACACGGAGCTCTGGAAACACCATATATTTT
.	.	TRBV30	TRBJ1-4	CAWSRGPFEKLFF	TGTGCCTGGAGCAGGGGCCCATTTGAAAAACTGTTTTTT
.	.	TRBV4-2	TRBJ2-5	CASSQTGTAYQETQYF	TGTGCCAGCAGCCAGACCGGGACTGCGTACCAAGAGACCCAGTACTTC
.	.	TRBV14	TRBJ2-7	CASSRGGGPYEQYF	TGTGCCAGCTCTCGGGGCGGGGGCCCCTACGAGCAGTACTTC
.	.	TRBV29-1	TRBJ2-5	CSVVGETQYF	TGCAGCGTTGTTGGAGAGACCCAGTACTTC
.	few	TRBV15	TRBJ1-1	CATSRDGGARVNTEAFF	TGTGCCACCAGCAGAGATGGGGGGGCTAGGGTGAACACTGAAGCTTTCTTT
.	.	TRBV11-2	TRBJ1-1	CASSLDPGGDAFF	TGTGCCAGCAGCTTAGATCCTGGCGGGGATGCTTTCTTT
.	.	TRBV9	TRBJ2-4	CASSVDLRWDTYVDHLAKNIQYF	TGTGCCAGCAGCGTAGATCTCCGTTGGGACACCTACGTAGACCATCTAGCCAAAAACATTCAGTACTTC
TRBD1	few	TRBV28	TRBJ1-2	CASSSTGVSGYTF	TGTGCCAGCAGTTCAACAGGGGTCAGTGGCTACACCTTC
.	.	TRBV30	TRBJ2-7	CAWSAREASSYEQYF	TGTGCCTGGAGTGCCCGTGAGGCAAGCTCCTACGAGCAGTACTTC
.	.	TRBV2	TRBJ2-1	CATSRYSSSYNEQFF	TGTGCCACTAGCCGTTACTCTAGCTCCTACAATGAGCAGTTCTTC
.	.	TRBV6-5	TRBJ2-7	CASSYAQAYEQYF	TGTGCCAGCAGTTACGCACAGGCCTACGAGCAGTACTTC
.	.	TRBV2	TRBJ1-5	CASSELGGGSNQPQHF	TGTGCCAGCAGTGAACTGGGAGGTGGTAGCAATCAGCCCCAGCATTTT
TRBD1	.	TRBV9	TRBJ1-2	CASSAGTAYGYTF	TGTGCCAGCAGCGCCGGGACAGCGTATGGCTACACCTTC
.	few	TRBV11-2	TRBJ2-2	CASSLVGELFF	TGTGCCAGCAGCTTAGTTGGGGAGCTGTTTTTT
.	.	TRBV2	TRBJ2-5	CATWGAPEQTQYF	TGTGCCACCTGGGGGGCCCCGGAGCAGACCCAGTACTTC
TRBD2	.	TRBV9	TRBJ2-1	CASSDLAGGPNNEQFF	TGTGCCAGCAGCGATCTAGCGGGGGGGCCAAATAATGAGCAGTTCTTC
TRBD2	.	TRBV7-9	TRBJ2-7	CASSLRPSGSSSYEQYF	TGTGCCAGCAGCTTAAGGCCTAGCGGGAGTAGCTCCTACGAGCAGTACTTC
TRBD1	.	TRBV10-3	TRBJ1-5	CAISDGQGQYSNQPQHF	TGTGCCATCAGTGACGGACAGGGCCAATATAGCAATCAGCCCCAGCATTTT
.	.	TRBV27	TRBJ2-5	CASSLPRGTQYF	TGTGCCAGCAGTCTGCCCCGAGGGACCCAGTACTTC
TRBD2	.	TRBV4-1	TRBJ2-3	CASSQEASGADTQYF	TGCGCCAGCAGCCAAGAGGCTAGCGGGGCAGATACGCAGTATTTT
TRBD2	.	TRBV6-1	TRBJ2-5	CASTAGGETQYF	TGTGCCAGCACAGCGGGAGGAGAGACCCAGTACTTC
.	.	TRBV6-1	TRBJ2-3	CASSEQGGLRRDTQYF	TGTGCCAGCAGTGAACAGGGCGGGCTAAGAAGAGATACGCAGTATTTT
.	.	TRBV11-1	TRBJ2-1	CASSFSPNGDEQFF	TGTGCCAGCAGCTTTTCCCCCAACGGCGATGAGCAGTTCTTC
.	.	TRBV5-6	TRBJ1-5	CASSLFTGTNQPQHF	TGTGCCAGCAGCTTGTTTACGGGGACGAATCAGCCCCAGCATTTT
.	once	TRBV5-6	TRBJ1-5	CASSWGGGQPQHF	TGTGCCAGCAGCTGGGGAGGAGGACAGCCCCAGCATTTT
.	.	TRBV27	TRBJ1-3	CASSTRWHPAARNTIYF	TGTGCCAGCAGTACCCGGTGGCACCCCGCCGCTCGAAACACCATATATTTT
.	.	TRBV7-2	TRBJ2-7	CASSREAARTYEQYF	TGTGCCAGCAGCCGAGAAGCAGCGAGAACCTACGAGCAGTACTTC
.	.	TRBV9	TRBJ2-2	CASSVLFETGELFF	TGTGCCAGCAGCGTCCTCTTTGAGACCGGGGAGCTGTTTTTT